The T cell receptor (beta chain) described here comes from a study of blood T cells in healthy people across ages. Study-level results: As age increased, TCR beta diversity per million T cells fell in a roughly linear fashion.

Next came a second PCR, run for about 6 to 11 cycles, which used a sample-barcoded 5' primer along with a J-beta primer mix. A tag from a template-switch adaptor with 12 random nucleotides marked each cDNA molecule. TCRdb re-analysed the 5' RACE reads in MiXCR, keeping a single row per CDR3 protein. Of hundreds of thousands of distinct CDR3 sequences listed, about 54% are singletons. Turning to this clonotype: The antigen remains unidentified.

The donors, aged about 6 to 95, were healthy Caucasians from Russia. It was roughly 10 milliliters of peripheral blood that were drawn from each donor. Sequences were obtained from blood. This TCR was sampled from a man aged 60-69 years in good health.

The CDR3 region has the DNA TGTGCCAGCAGTGGGGCTAGCGGCACAGATACGCAGTATTTT. Translating gives CASSGASGTDTQYF. V is TRBV2 and J is TRBJ2-3; maybe TRBD2 (6 bases). Germline loops: CDR1 SNHLY, CDR2 FYNNEI. Trimming took off 4 bases at V and 1 base at J, with 9 bases between the two ends. The CDR3 sequence is 14 residues long.